Reported below is one T cell receptor (beta chain). This clonotype has at least ten counts. Its cognate antigen has yet to be identified. Base qualities are not recorded, but no much larger clone differs from it by a single base. Including the terminal cysteine and phenylalanine, the CDR3 comprises 13 residues. Only the CDR3 DNA is retained, 39 bases long and in frame from the first base. The CDR1 and CDR2 encoded by the germline V gene (reference sequence) are DFQATT and SNEGSKA. V has 3 bases trimmed and J has 5 bases trimmed; junction bases matching no gene number 5. Library generation was performed with 5' RACE. Reads for this sample came from an Illumina HiSeq 2000. Template switching added a universal primer binding site, and the final cDNA carried a unique molecular identifier that allowed TCR cDNA molecules to be counted accurately. Specific primers in the conserved constant-segment region were used to synthesize first-strand cDNA for the TCR alpha and beta chains. To control for contamination, every cDNA library carried two barcodes: a SMART-Mk sample barcode plus Illumina barcodes. TruSeq adapter sequences and Illumina sample barcodes were added in two successive PCR steps. Sequencing of the TCR alpha and beta cDNA libraries was done on the Illumina HiSeq platform using custom primers. Concerning the study's data processing: Raw reads were processed with MiGEC to extract unique molecular identifiers, and MiXCR was used to determine CDR3 positions. Recombination models were inferred per individual with the repgenHMM and IGoR tools using an EM algorithm. Shared clonotypes were analyzed with the tcR package in R, and sharing was normalized by the product of cloneset sizes. To study raw recombination free of thymic and clonal selection effects, out-of-frame nonproductive sequences were analyzed. TCRdb handled the public reads itself, with Q25 trimming in fastp and clone calling in MiXCR, and kept productive beta chains. When rows share a CDR3 protein, they turn into one entry using the most common DNA and genes. V and J calls and clone size were set by TCRdb, not the authors. Counted in this sample were hundreds of thousands of distinct CDR3 sequences; roughly 6% of them appeared once. The ten largest clones take up roughly 1.6% of the sample.

The data stem from a study of identical twins (TCRdb year 2016). In terms of the full investigation: To test whether fetal clonotypes persist, the study used deep sequencing on TCR alpha and beta repertoires from monozygotic twins, unrelated adults of various ages, and cord blood. Replicate twin experiments were performed at different times using different library preparation protocols to rule out contamination.

Here is what the overall study found, with its caveats: Excess twin sharing in beta out-of-frame sequences was weaker because fewer shared sequences lowered the signal-to-noise ratio. Compared with coincidental sharing between unrelated individuals, out-of-frame TCR alpha sequences shared between twins had an excess of sequences with low generation probability. Fewer insertions were carried by abundant cord blood beta clonotypes; a weaker similar trend was observed in young adult naive repertoires, while no such trend was observed in memory repertoires. Zero-insertion analyses could be partly confounded by invariant T cells such as MAIT and iNKT, though diverse VJ usage argued against such confounding for most clonotypes. Out-of-frame TCR alpha sharing in monozygotic twins was systematically underestimated by recombination models, whereas sharing between unrelated individuals was in agreement with the recombination models. Because the same donors could not be followed over many years, the conclusions depended on cross-sectional statistical analysis.

Every donor was a healthy Caucasian. The study also sequenced three unrelated non-twin adults: a male aged 18 to 30, a male aged 50 to 60 and a female aged 50 to 60. Miltenyi CD45RO+ enrichment and human naive T-cell isolation kits were used to isolate memory (CD45RO+) and naive T cells from PBMC. The sequenced sample consisted of naive T cells sorted from blood. The cell subset or site label here, explained by the study, means: cells isolated with a human naive T-cell isolation kit. This receptor was obtained from a man aged 18 to 30 in good health. The rearranged segments are TRBV20-1 and TRBJ2-5; 8 bases in between match TRBD2. This receptor carries the CDR3 CSASGRARETQYF. The base sequence is TGCAGTGCTAGCGGGAGGGCCAGGGAGACCCAGTACTTC.